This TCR beta chain is from a study of identical twins. Study outcomes and limitations: High-abundance cord blood beta clonotypes had fewer insertions; memory repertoires showed none. Among monozygotic twins, out-of-frame TCR alpha sharing exceeded what models predicted. Conclusions were based on cross-sectional statistical analysis, without following the same donors.

Germline CDR1 reads MNHEY; CDR2 reads SVGEGT. The CDR3 is 15 residues long. The ends were cut back, 6 bases at V and 0 bases at J, with 12 bases in the middle. With template switching, a universal primer site was added, and the cDNA carried unique molecular identifiers. MiXCR, run by TCRdb on the 5' RACE reads, gives a single entry per CDR3 protein. The sample contains fewer than 350,000 distinct CDR3 sequences, 6.5% to 9.5% of which appear only once. The table lists this clonotype with a few counts. As yet, its antigen is unknown. The sample was also reused in another study, on yellow fever vaccine responses in identical twins.

This chain connects TRBV6-2 or TRBV6-3 to TRBJ2-4; D ambiguous. The sample was memory (CD45RO+) T cells sorted from blood. The clonotype originates from a woman between 18 and 29 years old in good health. CDR3 nucleotide sequence: TGTGCCAGCAGCCCCTACGGCGAAGCCAAAAACATTCAGTACTTC. It specifies CASSPYGEAKNIQYF.